The next 27 T cell receptor beta chains were all read from a single sample in a study of lymphopenia after photon versus proton radiotherapy (dated by TCRdb to about 2019). Receptor libraries were prepared by the immunoSEQ multiplex PCR assay. TCRdb obtained this table from immuneACCESS and retained in-frame rearrangements with V and J assigned. These tables miss some clones; where compared with another copy, unresolved V genes account for less than half of the shortfall, and the remainder is unexplained. The sample table records approximately 30,000 clones; 94% of these occur just once. The ten largest account for about 0.66% of the sample. Source: peripheral blood, taken from a patient treated with photon-based radiotherapy. These receptors all come from a woman between 50 and 59 years old with cholangiocarcinoma.

The chain carries TRBV5-1 and TRBJ2-5; D is uncertain. This CDR3 comprises 13 residues. CDR1 and CDR2 from the germline V gene are SGHRS and YFSETQ. Deletions cut 0 bases from V and 5 bases from J, with 8 bases between. CDR3 protein: CASSLASRETQYF. The CDR3 bases are TGCGCCAGCAGCTTGGCTTCCCGGGAGACCCAGTACTTC.

The chain's CDR3 is CASSPGVAGVHGELFF. The CDR3 DNA follows: TGTGCCAGCAGTCCCGGGGTAGCGGGGGTTCACGGGGAGCTGTTTTTT. V usage is TRBV27 and J usage is TRBJ2-2; 9 bases map to TRBD2. The CDR3 has 16 residues. Germline values: CDR1 MNHEY, CDR2 SMNVEV (reference sequence). V was pared by 5 bases and J by 7 bases, with 11 bases of the junction left unmatched.

This clone was observed a single time. The CDR3 nucleotides read TGTGCCAGTAACGGACAGGGCAGCTATGGCTACACCTTC. As protein: CASNGQGSYGYTF. The genes are TRBV19 and TRBJ1-2; 8 nucleotides align to TRBD1. Looked up from germline, CDR1 is LNHDA and CDR2 is SQIVND (reference sequence). V lost 7 bases, J lost 4 bases, and 5 bases stayed unmatched. The CDR3 runs 13 residues.

The chain is built from TRBV4-3 and TRBJ2-1, with D unresolved. The V end lost 2 bases, the J end lost 9 bases, and 11 bases lay between the germline ends. CDR1 LGHNA and CDR2 YSLEER come from the germline V gene. The CDR3 runs to 13 residues. The CDR3 protein is CASSQNHGSEQFF. In DNA, the CDR3 is TGCGCCAGCAGCCAAAACCACGGCAGTGAGCAGTTCTTC.

This chain links TRBV2 with TRBJ1-5; D is perhaps TRBD1 (5 bases). The germline gives CDR1 SNHLY, CDR2 FYNNEI. V lost 7 bases and J 7 bases, leaving 11 bases between the germline ends. The CDR3 sequence is 12 residues long. The CDR3 nucleotides read TGTGCCAGCAAAGGGACGAAGCAGCCCCAGCATTTT. Residues: CASKGTKQPQHF.

The rearrangement links TRBV7-2 to TRBJ2-5, with D possibly being TRBD2 (6 bases). Trimming removed 6 bases at V and 5 bases at J, with 16 bases between. Germline-derived CDR1 and CDR2 are SGHTA and FQGNSA. CDR3 length: 14 amino acids. The CDR3 region is CASRYPGGAETQYF. The DNA of the CDR3 is TGTGCCAGCAGGTATCCAGGAGGGGCCGAGACCCAGTACTTC. Drawing the rest from reference TRBV7-2 and TRBJ2-5, the complete variable domain is GAGVSQSPSNKVTEKGKDVELRCDPISGHTALYWYRQSLGQGLEFLIYFQGNSAPDKSGLPSDRFSAERTGGSVSTLTIQRTQQEDSAVYLCASRYPGGAETQYFGPGTRLLVL.

CDR3 sequence: CASSRTDMNTEAFF. The CDR3 DNA reads as TGTGCCAGCTCACGTACGGATATGAACACTGAAGCTTTCTTT. The chain joins TRBV18 to TRBJ1-1, with D hard to call. Trimming pared 4 bases from V and 0 bases from J, leaving 9 bases between. This CDR3 comprises 14 residues. Germline V gene lookup returns CDR1 KGHSH and CDR2 LQKENI.

This clone was counted a single time. J is TRBJ1-5 and V is TRBV10-3, with 11 nucleotides matching TRBD1. The CDR3 extends over 18 amino acids. CDR1 is ENHRY, CDR2 SYGVKD, per germline. The J segment lost 0 bases and the V segment lost 11 bases, leaving 15 bases of the junction unmatched. CDR3 sequence (DNA): TGTGCCTCCGGGTCGGGACAGGGGGTCCGGGGTAGCAATCAGCCCCAGCATTTT. Encoded protein: CASGSGQGVRGSNQPQHF.

This rearrangement joins TRBV19 to TRBJ1-3, with D possibly being TRBD1 (5 bases). Germline values: CDR1 LNHDA, CDR2 SQIVND (reference sequence). The CDR3 extends over 16 amino acids. V gave up 3 bases and J gave up 3 bases, with 15 bases separating them. This CDR3 is CASSIFQGDNGNTIYF. For the CDR3, the DNA is TGTGCCAGTAGTATCTTCCAGGGCGATAATGGAAACACCATATATTTT.

V usage is TRBV9 and J usage is TRBJ1-2; D is uncertain. Trimming removed 0 bases from V and 4 bases from J, with 10 bases in between. Germline V gene data show CDR1 as SGDLS and CDR2 as YYNGEE. The CDR3 is made up of 14 amino acids. The CDR3 DNA is TGTGCCAGCAGCGTAGAGGCAGAAATCTATGGCTACACCTTC. It encodes CASSVEAEIYGYTF.

The sample holds one count of this clone. The V and J genes are TRBV4-3 and TRBJ2-1; TRBD1 aligns across 9 bases. With 4 bases clipped from V and 8 bases from J, the junction kept 15 bases outside the gene matches. Germline CDR1 reads LGHNA; CDR2 reads YSLEER. The CDR3 has 17 residues. The CDR3 spells CASSRISGTGRVDEQFF. CDR3 sequence (DNA): TGCGCCAGCAGCCGAATATCCGGGACAGGGCGCGTCGATGAGCAGTTCTTC.

The genes are TRBV2 and TRBJ2-7; D is unclear. The CDR3 spans 12 residues. Per germline, CDR1 SNHLY and CDR2 FYNNEI. V gave up 6 bases and J gave up 2 bases, with 8 bases separating them. This CDR3 is CASRTRAYEQYF. The CDR3 nucleotides are TGTGCCAGCAGGACCCGGGCCTACGAGCAGTACTTC.

This clone was detected only once. V is TRBV14 and J is TRBJ1-5; D uncertain. V gave up 2 bases and J gave up 6 bases, with 11 bases separating them. The germline V gene encodes CDR1 SGHDN and CDR2 FVKESK. The CDR3 spans 14 residues. CDR3 sequence reads: CASSQIGAGQPQHF. Written as DNA, the CDR3 is TGTGCCAGCAGCCAAATAGGCGCGGGTCAGCCCCAGCATTTT.

The genes are TRBV9 and TRBJ2-7; TRBD1 matches 9 bases. This CDR3 has 17 amino acids. Germline-derived CDR1 and CDR2 are SGDLS and YYNGEE. V lost 0 bases and J lost 1; bases outside the gene matches: 8. The CDR3 protein is CASSVGDGTGRSYEQYF. DNA for the CDR3: TGTGCCAGCAGCGTAGGGGACGGGACAGGGAGGTCCTACGAGCAGTACTTC.

The J gene is TRBJ2-1, the V gene TRBV6-5, with TRBD2 matching 11 bases. CDR3 size: 15 residues. V gave up 1 base and J gave up 6 bases; unmatched junction bases: 2. In germline, CDR1 is MNHEY, CDR2 SVGAGI. The CDR3 protein is CASSYYGLAGNEQFF. The CDR3 region has the DNA TGTGCCAGCAGTTACTACGGACTAGCGGGCAATGAGCAGTTCTTC.

This clone was seen a single time. The chain employs TRBV19 and TRBJ1-6; D is possibly TRBD1 (5 bases). Between the trimmed V and J ends, which lost 11 bases and 0 bases, there was a span of 17 bases. The CDR3 is 16 amino acids. Germline-derived CDR1 and CDR2 are LNHDA and SQIVND (reference sequence). The chain's CDR3 is CACREEGSSYNSPLHF. The CDR3 DNA reads as TGTGCCTGCAGGGAGGAGGGAAGCTCCTATAATTCACCCCTCCACTTT.

In DNA, the CDR3 is TGCGCCAGCAGCTTGGGTCAAACAGGGGGGATTGAAGCTTTCTTT. Protein: CASSLGQTGGIEAFF. The gene calls are TRBV5-1 and TRBJ1-1; 8 bases map to TRBD1. The V and J ends lost 0 bases and 7 bases, in that order; junction bases with no gene match: 8. Looked up from germline, CDR1 is SGHRS and CDR2 is YFSETQ. The CDR3 loop spans 15 amino acids.

This sequence joins TRBV5-5 and TRBJ1-2; 7 nucleotides match TRBD1. The CDR3 has 17 amino acids. Unmatched junction bases numbered 11, after V lost 0 bases and J lost 3 bases. Germline V gene data show CDR1 as SGHKS and CDR2 as YYEKEE (reference sequence). Here the CDR3 reads CASSLGEGQFFYYGYTF. CDR3 DNA sequence: TGTGCCAGCAGCTTGGGAGAGGGACAGTTCTTTTACTATGGCTACACCTTC.

The chain links TRBV6-5 to TRBJ2-5; the D gene is possibly TRBD2 (5 bases). CDR1 MNHEY and CDR2 SVGAGI come from the germline V gene. This CDR3 is built from 11 residues. Trimming left V 4 bases short and J 5 bases short, with 5 bases between. CDR3: CASSSGETQYF. Written as DNA, the CDR3 is TGTGCCAGCAGTTCGGGGGAGACCCAGTACTTC.

The chain employs TRBV27 and TRBJ1-2; 7 nucleotides align to TRBD1. Germline loops: CDR1 MNHEY, CDR2 SMNVEV (reference sequence). Trimming removed 0 bases from V and 5 bases from J; junction bases left unmatched: 9. The CDR3 loop spans 16 amino acids. The CDR3 region has the DNA TGTGCCAGCAGTTTATCTCCTCCTGGCAGGGGGTATGGCTACACCTTC. Its protein product is CASSLSPPGRGYGYTF.

The rearrangement uses TRBV5-1 and TRBJ2-1, with no clear D. V was clipped by 1 base and J by 2 bases, with 10 bases between them. Germline V lookup: CDR1 SGHRS, CDR2 YFSETQ. This CDR3 comprises 15 residues. This CDR3 reads CASSLSSSTYNEQFF. The CDR3 DNA reads as TGCGCCAGCAGCTTGAGCAGTAGCACCTACAATGAGCAGTTCTTC.

The CDR3, as DNA: TGTGCCAGCAGTTACTCGCGGGGGCGCACAGATACGCAGTATTTT. This encodes CASSYSRGRTDTQYF. V usage is TRBV6-5 and J usage is TRBJ2-3; TRBD2 is a possible D gene (7 bases). Trimming left V 0 bases short and J 1 base short, with 8 bases between. The CDR3 loop spans 15 amino acids. Germline loops: CDR1 MNHEY, CDR2 SVGAGI.

The DNA for the CDR3 is TGTGCCAGCAGCTCGCGTCCCGGGACAGGTTTTGGGTCCTATAATTCACCCCTCCACTTT. It encodes CASSSRPGTGFGSYNSPLHF. The chain uses TRBV13 and TRBJ1-6, with TRBD1 matching over 8 bases. Germline CDR1 is PRHDT and CDR2 is FYEKMQ (reference sequence). This CDR3 is 20 amino acids long. The trim removed 4 bases at V and 1 base at J, leaving 15 bases unmatched.

The rearrangement joins TRBV30 to TRBJ2-1; 7 nucleotides line up with TRBD1. Germline CDR1 reads GTSNPN; CDR2 reads SVGIG (reference sequence). There are 11 residues in the CDR3. The trim removed 4 bases at V and 9 bases at J, leaving 3 bases unmatched. The CDR3 nucleotides are TGTGCCTGGACAGGGGGACCTGAGCAGTTCTTC. Encoded protein: CAWTGGPEQFF.

CDR3 protein: CASSVGGGTALGGEAFF. The CDR3 DNA reads TGTGCCAGCAGCGTAGGAGGAGGGACAGCCCTAGGGGGTGAAGCTTTCTTT. This chain uses TRBV9 with TRBJ1-1; TRBD1 matches 7 bases. V shed 0 bases, J shed 7 bases, and the junction held 15 bases outside the gene matches. Germline V CDR1 and CDR2: SGDLS, YYNGEE. The CDR3 spans 17 residues.

The V gene is TRBV6-5, the J gene TRBJ1-4; 7 nucleotides agree with TRBD1. CDR1 is MNHEY and CDR2 is SVGAGI in the germline V gene. Trimming at V came to 6 bases and at J to 5 bases, leaving 6 bases not matched to a gene. This CDR3 is built from 14 residues. As DNA, the CDR3 is TGTGCCAGCAGCCCGACAGGGTGGAATGAAAAACTGTTTTTT. Encoded protein: CASSPTGWNEKLFF.

This rearrangement joins TRBV15 to TRBJ1-2; D not resolved. CDR1 LNHNV and CDR2 YYDKDF come from the germline V gene (reference sequence). The CDR3 is made up of 15 amino acids. V shed 1 base and J shed 4 bases, with 13 bases lying between them. CDR3 bases: TGTGCCACCAGCAGAGGTGTACACCAATCCTATGGCTACACCTTC. This translates into CATSRGVHQSYGYTF.